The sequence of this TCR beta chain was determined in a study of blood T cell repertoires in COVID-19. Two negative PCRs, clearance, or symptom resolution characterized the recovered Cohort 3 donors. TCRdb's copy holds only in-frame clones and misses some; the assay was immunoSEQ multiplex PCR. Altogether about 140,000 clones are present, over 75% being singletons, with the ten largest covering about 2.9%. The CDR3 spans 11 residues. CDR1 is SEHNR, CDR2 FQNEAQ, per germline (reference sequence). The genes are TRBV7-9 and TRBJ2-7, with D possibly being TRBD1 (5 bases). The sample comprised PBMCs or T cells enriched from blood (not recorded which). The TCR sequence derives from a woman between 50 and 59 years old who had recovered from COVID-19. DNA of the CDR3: TGTGTCTCTTTTGGGGCTAGCGAGCAGTACTTC. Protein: CVSFGASEQYF.